The 12 T cell receptor beta chains below were found in one sample sequenced in a study of T cell responses to AZD1222 COVID-19 vaccine (dated by TCRdb to the early 2020s). Receptors were amplified or captured by the immunoSEQ multiplex PCR assay. The source is immuneACCESS, and TCRdb retained only in-frame sequences with V and J called. Part of the clones is not carried over; for the studies checked, unresolved V genes explain less than half of this, and the remainder is unexplained. Present in this sample are approximately 67,000 clones, 83% of which were seen just once. The ten largest clones take up roughly 6% of the sample. What this sample's time point label stands for: about 28 days (+/-7) after the second vaccine dose. Material: peripheral blood, obtained 28 days after the second AZD1222 dose. The receptor source for this set is an adult who received the AZD1222 COVID-19 vaccine.

This chain uses TRBV6-4 with TRBJ2-1, with TRBD2 matching 13 bases. V lost 6 bases, J lost 7 bases, and 6 bases stayed unmatched. CDR1 and CDR2 from the germline V gene are MRHNA and SNTAGT. This CDR3 spans 15 amino acids. Written as DNA, the CDR3 is TGTGCCAGCAGACCAGGGACTAGCGGGGTAAATGAGCAGTTCTTC. Protein: CASRPGTSGVNEQFF.

The CDR3 spells CASSLLNGYTF. For the CDR3, the DNA is TGTGCCAGCAGCTTATTGAATGGCTACACCTTC. The chain combines TRBV7-9 with TRBJ1-2; D is uncertain. The CDR3 contains 11 residues. The V gene's germline CDR1 is SEHNR and CDR2 FQNEAQ (reference sequence). The V end lost 2 bases, the J end lost 6 bases, and 4 bases lay between the germline ends.

A single count supports this clone. The rearrangement uses TRBV19 and TRBJ2-1, with D possibly matching TRBD1 (6 bases). There are 15 residues in the CDR3. Germline V gives CDR1 LNHDA, CDR2 SQIVND (reference sequence). With 4 bases removed from V and 2 bases from J, the gap between germline ends came to 12 bases. CDR3 protein: CASSSRGGPYNEQFF. In DNA, the CDR3 is TGTGCCAGTAGTAGCAGGGGCGGCCCCTACAATGAGCAGTTCTTC. The whole variable domain, remainder taken from reference TRBV19 and TRBJ2-1, is DGGITQSPKYLFRKEGQNVTLSCEQNLNHDAMYWYRQDPGQGLRLIYYSQIVNDFQKGDIAEGYSVSREKKESFPLTVTSAQKNPTAFYLCASSSRGGPYNEQFFGPGTRLTVL.

The chain combines TRBV15 with TRBJ2-5; D may be TRBD2 (6 bases). V was clipped by 1 base and J by 5 bases, with 11 bases between them. The V gene's germline CDR1 is LNHNV and CDR2 YYDKDF (reference sequence). The CDR3 spans 14 residues. CDR3 residues: CATSRVREQETQYF. CDR3 nucleotides: TGTGCCACCAGCAGAGTTCGGGAGCAGGAGACCCAGTACTTC.

The V call is TRBV7-8, the J call TRBJ1-1; D remains unclear. V lost 0 bases to trimming and J lost 1 base, with 9 bases between them. The CDR3 runs 15 residues. Germline V gene lookup returns CDR1 SGHVS and CDR2 FQNEAQ. CDR3 protein: CASSLAGQTNTEAFF. As DNA, the CDR3 is TGTGCCAGCAGCTTAGCTGGGCAGACGAACACTGAAGCTTTCTTT.

The genes are TRBV24-1 and TRBJ1-2; TRBD1 matches at 8 bases. The CDR3 covers 18 residues. Looked up from germline, CDR1 is KGHDR and CDR2 is SFDVKD. With V trimmed by 7 bases and J by 2 bases, 17 bases remained unmatched. The CDR3 DNA sequence: TGTGCCACCAGGATTTTCGGGACAGGAGAGGAGGGAAACTATGGCTACACCTTC. This gives the protein CATRIFGTGEEGNYGYTF.

The chain employs TRBV4-3 and TRBJ1-6, with D perhaps matching TRBD1 (5 bases). V gave up 1 base and J gave up 8 bases, with 15 bases separating them. The CDR3 runs 16 residues. In germline, CDR1 is LGHNA, CDR2 YSLEER. CDR3: CASSQAAGSQDSPLHF. CDR3 coding DNA: TGCGCCAGCAGCCAAGCGGCAGGGAGTCAGGATTCACCCCTCCACTTT.

V gene TRBV2 combines with J gene TRBJ2-1; 7 positions match TRBD1. Germline-derived CDR1 and CDR2 are SNHLY and FYNNEI. The length of the CDR3 is 14 residues. V gave up 10 bases and J gave up 6 bases; unmatched junction bases: 12. The CDR3 is CAILTRGLGNEQFF. In DNA, the CDR3 is TGTGCCATCCTTACGAGGGGGCTCGGCAATGAGCAGTTCTTC. The full variable domain, its missing parts supplied by reference TRBV2 and TRBJ2-1, is EPEVTQTPSHQVTQMGQEVILRCVPISNHLYFYWYRQILGQKVEFLVSFYNNEISEKSEIFDDQFSVERPDGSNFTLKIRSTKLEDSAMYFCAILTRGLGNEQFFGPGTRLTVL.

The chain combines TRBV6-2 or TRBV6-3 with TRBJ2-2, with 13 bases matching TRBD2. The CDR3 consists of 15 residues. Germline assignment: CDR1 MNHEY and CDR2 SVGEGT. V was pared by 3 bases and J by 6 bases, with 1 base of the junction left unmatched. CDR3 bases: TGTGCCAGCAGTTATACTAGCGGGGGGGCCGGGGAGCTGTTTTTT. Translating it yields CASSYTSGGAGELFF.

This rearrangement joins TRBV5-1 to TRBJ1-2, with no clear D. The CDR3 has 15 residues. Germline values: CDR1 SGHRS, CDR2 YFSETQ. V gave up 2 bases and J gave up 0 bases, with 11 bases separating them. For the CDR3, the DNA is TGCGCCAGCAGCTTACGCGCGGGAGCTAACTATGGCTACACCTTC. Protein: CASSLRAGANYGYTF. Full variable domain (rest looked up from reference TRBV5-1 and TRBJ1-2): KAGVTQTPRYLIKTRGQQVTLSCSPISGHRSVSWYQQTPGQGLQFLFEYFSETQRNKGNFPGRFSGRQFSNSRSEMNVSTLELGDSALYLCASSLRAGANYGYTFGSGTRLTVV.

The gene calls are TRBV4-3 and TRBJ1-4; D uncertain. In germline, CDR1 is LGHNA, CDR2 YSLEER. This CDR3 has 16 amino acids. V was cut by 0 bases and J by 2 bases, with 10 bases left in between. CDR3 in DNA: TGCGCCAGCAGCCAAGAATTAACCCGCACTAATGAAAAACTGTTTTTT. It yields the protein CASSQELTRTNEKLFF.

This clone has just a few counts. This sequence joins TRBV5-8 and TRBJ2-5, with 12 bases fitting TRBD2. The CDR3 extends over 16 amino acids. With V trimmed by 3 bases and J by 5 bases, 8 bases remained unmatched. Germline values: CDR1 SGHTS, CDR2 YDEGEE. CDR3 DNA: TGTGCCAGCAGCTCCTGGACTAGCGGGGATCGGGAGACCCAGTACTTC. This sequence encodes CASSSWTSGDRETQYF.